The clone carrying this T cell receptor beta chain came up a few times. TCRdb re-called the RT-PCR reads through MiXCR, storing one row per CDR3 protein. Among about 830,000 distinct CDR3 sequences listed, approximately 17% were seen once. CDR3 length: 15 amino acids. Per germline, CDR1 MNHEY and CDR2 SMNVEV (reference sequence). V lost 2 bases and J lost 4, with 15 bases in between. The data derive from a study of response to subunit inactivated influenza vaccine. The receptor was isolated from a man in his fifties who received an inactivated influenza vaccine. The specimen was PBMCs from blood, collected about 5 days after vaccination. The gene calls are TRBV27 and TRBJ2-7, with a possible D match to TRBD2 (5 bases). CDR3 amino acids: CASSLGLGDGYEQYF. DNA for the CDR3: TGTGCCAGCAGTTTAGGCCTCGGGGATGGTTACGAGCAGTACTTC.